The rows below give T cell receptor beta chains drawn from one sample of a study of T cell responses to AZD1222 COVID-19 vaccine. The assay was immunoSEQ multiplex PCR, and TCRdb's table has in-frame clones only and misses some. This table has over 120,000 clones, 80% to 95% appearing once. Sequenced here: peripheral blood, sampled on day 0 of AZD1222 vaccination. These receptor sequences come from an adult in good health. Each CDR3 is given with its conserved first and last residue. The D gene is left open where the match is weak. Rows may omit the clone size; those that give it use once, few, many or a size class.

CDR3: CASSLAARDNEQFF
DNA: TGCGCCAGCAGCTTGGCCGCCCGAGACAATGAGCAGTTCTTC
J: TRBJ2-1
D: -
size: once
V: TRBV5-1

CDR3: CASSFSPSQGLYTGELFF
DNA: TGTGCCAGCAGTTTTTCCCCCTCTCAGGGTTTGTACACCGGGGAGCTGTTTTTT
J: TRBJ2-2
D: -
size: -
V: TRBV28

CDR3: CASSLVPSGGGSDEQYF
DNA: TGTGCCAGCAGCTTGGTGCCTAGCGGGGGGGGTAGTGACGAGCAGTACTTC
J: TRBJ2-7
D: TRBD2
size: -
V: TRBV5-4

CDR3: CSVHTGTSIYNEQFF
DNA: TGCAGCGTCCACACCGGGACTAGCATCTACAATGAGCAGTTCTTC
J: TRBJ2-1
D: TRBD2
size: -
V: TRBV29-1

CDR3: CASSPGVDQPQHF
DNA: TGTGCCAGCTCACCGGGGGTGGATCAGCCCCAGCATTTT
J: TRBJ1-5
D: -
size: -
V: TRBV18

CDR3: CASSLARQGGGYTF
DNA: TGTGCCAGCAGCTTAGCACGACAGGGAGGGGGCTACACCTTC
J: TRBJ1-2
D: TRBD1
size: -
V: TRBV7-8

CDR3: CASTAGPNSPLHF
DNA: TGTGCCAGCACGGCAGGGCCGAATTCACCCCTCCACTTT
J: TRBJ1-6
D: -
size: -
V: TRBV2

CDR3: CASSPVSSYNSPLHF
DNA: TGTGCCAGCAGTCCAGTGAGCTCCTATAATTCACCCCTCCACTTT
J: TRBJ1-6
D: -
size: -
V: TRBV2

CDR3: CASSLRGEETQYF
DNA: TGTGCCAGCAGTTTAAGGGGGGAGGAGACCCAGTACTTC
J: TRBJ2-5
D: -
size: -
V: TRBV27

CDR3: CSGSFYGAGELFF
DNA: TGCAGCGGCTCCTTTTACGGGGCCGGGGAGCTGTTTTTT
J: TRBJ2-2
D: -
size: -
V: TRBV29-1

CDR3: CASSESTGEYGYTF
DNA: TGCGCCAGCAGTGAGTCGACAGGGGAGTATGGCTACACCTTC
J: TRBJ1-2
D: TRBD1
size: -
V: TRBV10-2

CDR3: CASSLQRGGANTGELFF
DNA: TGTGCCAGCAGCCTTCAGCGGGGGGGCGCGAACACCGGGGAGCTGTTTTTT
J: TRBJ2-2
D: TRBD2
size: -
V: TRBV27

CDR3: CASSQDMLTGGTEAFF
DNA: TGCGCCAGCAGCCAAGATATGCTTACAGGGGGCACTGAAGCTTTCTTT
J: TRBJ1-1
D: TRBD1
size: -
V: TRBV4-1

CDR3: CASSAGTSGYNEQFF
DNA: TGTGCCAGCAGTGCCGGGACTAGCGGGTACAATGAGCAGTTCTTC
J: TRBJ2-1
D: TRBD2
size: -
V: TRBV6-4

CDR3: CASSLDRGNTEAFF
DNA: TGTGCCAGCAGCTTGGACAGGGGGAACACTGAAGCTTTCTTT
J: TRBJ1-1
D: TRBD1
size: once
V: TRBV7-9

CDR3: CASRPGIVREGRVYEQYF
DNA: TGCGCCAGCAGGCCGGGGATAGTCCGGGAGGGCCGTGTTTACGAGCAGTACTTC
J: TRBJ2-7
D: TRBD2
size: -
V: TRBV4-1

CDR3: CASSPALSDNEQFF
DNA: TGTGCCAGCTCACCGGCTCTATCCGACAATGAGCAGTTCTTC
J: TRBJ2-1
D: -
size: -
V: TRBV18

CDR3: CASSQDSGARSDTQYF
DNA: TGTGCCAGCAGCCAAGATTCTGGAGCAAGGTCAGATACGCAGTATTTT
J: TRBJ2-3
D: -
size: -
V: TRBV3-1/TRBV3-2

CDR3: CASSGGLAGDDEQYF
DNA: TGTGCCAGCAGTGGAGGACTAGCGGGAGATGACGAGCAGTACTTC
J: TRBJ2-7
D: TRBD2
size: -
V: TRBV2

CDR3: CASSFLAGSYNEQFF
DNA: TGCGCCAGCAGCTTCCTAGCGGGGTCCTACAATGAGCAGTTCTTC
J: TRBJ2-1
D: TRBD2
size: -
V: TRBV5-1

CDR3: CASSLEGQFGNTIYF
DNA: TGCGCCAGCAGCTTGGAAGGACAGTTCGGAAACACCATATATTTT
J: TRBJ1-3
D: -
size: -
V: TRBV5-1

CDR3: CASSSLQGAEAFF
DNA: TGTGCCAGCAGTTCGCTACAGGGGGCTGAAGCTTTCTTT
J: TRBJ1-1
D: TRBD1
size: -
V: TRBV28

CDR3: CASSPGQPQKRAFF
DNA: TGTGCCAGTAGTCCCGGACAACCTCAAAAGCGAGCTTTCTTT
J: TRBJ1-1
D: -
size: -
V: TRBV28

CDR3: CASSPVLGNEKLFF
DNA: TGTGCCAGCAGCCCAGTCCTTGGTAATGAAAAACTGTTTTTT
J: TRBJ1-4
D: -
size: -
V: TRBV7-2

CDR3: CASSPLRPEETQYF
DNA: TGTGCCAGCTCACCACTCCGCCCTGAAGAGACCCAGTACTTC
J: TRBJ2-5
D: -
size: -
V: TRBV18

CDR3: CASSQRGGRSLEGYGYTF
DNA: TGTGCCAGCAGCCAAAGAGGTGGCAGGTCTTTAGAAGGATATGGCTACACCTTC
J: TRBJ1-2
D: -
size: few
V: TRBV3-1/TRBV3-2

CDR3: CASSPGSLVGYTF
DNA: TGTGCCAGCAGCCCAGGGTCTCTTGTAGGCTACACCTTC
J: TRBJ1-2
D: -
size: -
V: TRBV9

CDR3: CASSPRGGTGGPYEQYF
DNA: TGTGCCAGCAGCCCTAGAGGGGGCACAGGGGGGCCCTACGAGCAGTACTTC
J: TRBJ2-7
D: TRBD1
size: once
V: TRBV7-9

CDR3: CASSQVQGGPNEKLFF
DNA: TGCGCCAGCAGCCAAGTCCAAGGGGGCCCTAATGAAAAACTGTTTTTT
J: TRBJ1-4
D: TRBD1
size: few
V: TRBV4-1

CDR3: CASRLTASYEPQHF
DNA: TGTGCCAGCAGACTGACAGCCTCTTATGAGCCCCAGCATTTT
J: TRBJ1-5
D: -
size: -
V: TRBV28

CDR3: CASGSGAELGETQYF
DNA: TGTGCCAGTGGTAGCGGGGCTGAGCTTGGGGAGACCCAGTACTTC
J: TRBJ2-5
D: TRBD2
size: -
V: TRBV19

CDR3: CASSLASQSEQYF
DNA: TGTGCCAGCAGCTTAGCGTCTCAGAGCGAGCAGTACTTC
J: TRBJ2-7
D: -
size: -
V: TRBV11-2

CDR3: CASNQAYGYTF
DNA: TGTGCCAGCAACCAGGCTTATGGCTACACCTTC
J: TRBJ1-2
D: -
size: -
V: TRBV6-5

CDR3: CASSPRPAMNTEAFF
DNA: TGTGCCAGCAGCCCCCGTCCCGCGATGAACACTGAAGCTTTCTTT
J: TRBJ1-1
D: -
size: once
V: TRBV5-8

CDR3: CASSLGVAGQETQYF
DNA: TGCGCCAGCAGCTTGGGGGTAGCGGGGCAAGAGACCCAGTACTTC
J: TRBJ2-5
D: TRBD2
size: once
V: TRBV5-1

CDR3: CASSPPDGSNQPQHF
DNA: TGTGCCAGCAGTCCCCCCGATGGGAGCAATCAGCCCCAGCATTTT
J: TRBJ1-5
D: -
size: once
V: TRBV28

CDR3: CASSFQTNQPQHF
DNA: TGTGCCAGCAGCTTTCAAACCAATCAGCCCCAGCATTTT
J: TRBJ1-5
D: -
size: -
V: TRBV7-2

CDR3: CASSLAGGSVTEAFF
DNA: TGTGCCAGCTCACTCGCTGGGGGTTCTGTCACTGAAGCTTTCTTT
J: TRBJ1-1
D: -
size: -
V: TRBV18

CDR3: CASSFSSEKLFF
DNA: TGTGCCAGCAGTTTTAGTAGTGAAAAACTGTTTTTT
J: TRBJ1-4
D: -
size: once
V: TRBV28

CDR3: CASSLLQDYEQYF
DNA: TGTGCCAGCAGCTTACTGCAGGACTACGAGCAGTACTTC
J: TRBJ2-7
D: -
size: -
V: TRBV5-5

CDR3: CASSLASASGHEQYF
DNA: TGTGCCAGCAGCTTAGCGTCGGCTAGCGGCCACGAGCAGTACTTC
J: TRBJ2-7
D: TRBD2
size: -
V: TRBV7-8

CDR3: CASSSRDGNSGANVLTF
DNA: TGTGCCAGCAGCTCCCGGGACGGCAACTCTGGGGCCAACGTCCTGACTTTC
J: TRBJ2-6
D: -
size: -
V: TRBV5-4

CDR3: CASSQPGLAGGRLRQFF
DNA: TGCGCCAGCAGCCAACCCGGACTAGCGGGGGGCCGGTTAAGGCAGTTCTTC
J: TRBJ2-1
D: TRBD2
size: -
V: TRBV4-1

CDR3: CASSQDRAVGTDTQYF
DNA: TGTGCCAGCAGCCAAGACAGGGCTGTGGGCACAGATACGCAGTATTTT
J: TRBJ2-3
D: -
size: -
V: TRBV14

CDR3: CASSQEASLELHF
DNA: TGCGCCAGCAGCCAAGAGGCGTCACTCGAGCTCCACTTT
J: TRBJ1-6
D: -
size: -
V: TRBV4-1

CDR3: CASNLAGSSTDTQYF
DNA: TGTGCCAGCAATCTAGCAGGGTCTAGCACAGATACGCAGTATTTT
J: TRBJ2-3
D: -
size: -
V: TRBV11-2

CDR3: CASSLAGPEKLFF
DNA: TGTGCCAGCAGCTTAGCGGGGCCCGAAAAACTGTTTTTT
J: TRBJ1-4
D: -
size: once
V: TRBV7-9